This is a list of T cell receptor beta chains from one sample in a study of blood T cell repertoires in COVID-19. Sequencing was performed with immunoSEQ multiplex PCR; in TCRdb, only in-frame clones are kept and a portion is missing. Of tens of thousands of clones listed, about 78% were seen once; the top ten hold over 10%. Input material: peripheral blood. The receptors here all came from a man older than 75 with acute or convalescent COVID-19. CDR3s include the opening cysteine and the closing phenylalanine or tryptophan. The order of the fields is clone size, CDR3 length, V gene, J gene, D gene, CDR3 protein, CDR3 DNA. The D gene is left open where the match is weak. The size field is filled for only some rows; it gives once, few, many or a size class.

abundance: NA
len: 18
v_gene: TRBV5-6
j_gene: TRBJ1-1
d_gene: NA
CDR3aa: CASIKNRGGANIHTEAFF
CDR3nt: TGTGCCAGCATCAAAAACCGGGGGGGCGCAAATATTCACACTGAAGCTTTCTTT

abundance: NA
len: 13
v_gene: TRBV2
j_gene: TRBJ1-1
d_gene: NA
CDR3aa: CASRDELNTEAFF
CDR3nt: TGTGCCAGCAGAGATGAGTTGAACACTGAAGCTTTCTTT

abundance: NA
len: 18
v_gene: TRBV5-1
j_gene: TRBJ2-1
d_gene: TRBD2
CDR3aa: CASSLGFITSGGTNEQFF
CDR3nt: TGCGCCAGCAGCTTGGGTTTTATAACTAGCGGGGGGACCAATGAGCAGTTCTTC

abundance: NA
len: 11
v_gene: TRBV29-1
j_gene: TRBJ1-2
d_gene: TRBD1
CDR3aa: CSVARGEGYTF
CDR3nt: TGCAGCGTTGCCAGGGGGGAGGGCTACACCTTC

abundance: few
len: 13
v_gene: TRBV28
j_gene: TRBJ1-2
d_gene: NA
CDR3aa: CASSFTESYGYTF
CDR3nt: TGTGCCAGCAGTTTTACAGAGAGCTATGGCTACACCTTC

abundance: once
len: 16
v_gene: TRBV19
j_gene: TRBJ2-3
d_gene: TRBD2
CDR3aa: CASSVTSGGYTDTQYF
CDR3nt: TGTGCCAGTAGTGTAACTAGCGGGGGATACACAGATACGCAGTATTTT

abundance: few
len: 13
v_gene: TRBV24-1
j_gene: TRBJ1-2
d_gene: NA
CDR3aa: CATSVAGTGGYTF
CDR3nt: TGTGCCACCAGTGTTGCGGGGACTGGGGGCTACACCTTC

abundance: once
len: 13
v_gene: TRBV28
j_gene: TRBJ2-3
d_gene: NA
CDR3aa: CASSLLQTDTQYF
CDR3nt: TGTGCCAGCAGTTTACTCCAGACAGATACGCAGTATTTT

abundance: NA
len: 23
v_gene: TRBV24-1
j_gene: TRBJ2-1
d_gene: TRBD2
CDR3aa: CATSDLHPRTSGRATKIYNEQFF
CDR3nt: TGTGCCACCAGTGATTTGCACCCGCGGACTAGCGGGAGGGCTACCAAAATTTACAATGAGCAGTTCTTC

abundance: NA
len: 14
v_gene: TRBV19
j_gene: TRBJ2-3
d_gene: TRBD1
CDR3aa: CASSRQGTTDTQYF
CDR3nt: TGTGCCAGTAGTCGACAGGGTACCACAGATACGCAGTATTTT

abundance: NA
len: 15
v_gene: TRBV10-3
j_gene: TRBJ1-4
d_gene: NA
CDR3aa: CASNLGRTENEKLFF
CDR3nt: TGTGCCTCCAATTTGGGAAGGACAGAAAATGAAAAACTGTTTTTT

abundance: NA
len: 14
v_gene: TRBV27
j_gene: TRBJ2-7
d_gene: NA
CDR3aa: CASSPRTQTYEQYF
CDR3nt: TGTGCCAGCAGTCCCCGAACTCAAACCTACGAGCAGTACTTC

abundance: NA
len: 14
v_gene: TRBV7-2
j_gene: TRBJ1-4
d_gene: NA
CDR3aa: CASSPARDNEKLFF
CDR3nt: TGTGCCAGCAGCCCTGCCCGGGATAATGAAAAACTGTTTTTT

abundance: few
len: 15
v_gene: TRBV6-5
j_gene: TRBJ2-7
d_gene: TRBD2
CDR3aa: CASTGTSGTSYEQYF
CDR3nt: TGTGCCAGCACCGGGACTAGCGGAACCTCCTACGAGCAGTACTTC

abundance: once
len: 13
v_gene: TRBV7-7
j_gene: TRBJ1-1
d_gene: NA
CDR3aa: CASSLQENTEAFF
CDR3nt: TGTGCCAGCAGCCTACAGGAGAACACTGAAGCTTTCTTT

abundance: NA
len: 13
v_gene: TRBV12-3/TRBV12-4
j_gene: TRBJ1-5
d_gene: TRBD1
CDR3aa: CASSQGAYQPQHF
CDR3nt: TGTGCCAGCAGCCAGGGGGCCTATCAGCCCCAGCATTTT

abundance: NA
len: 16
v_gene: TRBV11-3
j_gene: TRBJ2-7
d_gene: TRBD2
CDR3aa: CASNPGGGAGTYEQYF
CDR3nt: TGTGCCAGCAACCCCGGGGGGGGAGCGGGGACCTACGAGCAGTACTTC

abundance: NA
len: 13
v_gene: TRBV6-2/TRBV6-3
j_gene: TRBJ2-7
d_gene: TRBD2
CDR3aa: CASSFSGGYEQYF
CDR3nt: TGTGCCAGCAGTTTTAGCGGGGGCTACGAGCAGTACTTC

abundance: NA
len: 15
v_gene: TRBV3-1/TRBV3-2
j_gene: TRBJ2-4
d_gene: NA
CDR3aa: CASSQVAGSVNIQYF
CDR3nt: TGTGCCAGCAGCCAAGTTGCTGGGAGTGTTAACATTCAGTACTTC

abundance: few
len: 12
v_gene: TRBV6-5
j_gene: TRBJ1-4
d_gene: NA
CDR3aa: CASSTGNEKLFF
CDR3nt: TGTGCCAGCAGTACGGGGAATGAAAAACTGTTTTTT

abundance: NA
len: 16
v_gene: TRBV18
j_gene: TRBJ2-1
d_gene: TRBD1
CDR3aa: CASSPPGQGPNNEQFF
CDR3nt: TGTGCCAGCTCACCTCCGGGACAGGGCCCGAACAATGAGCAGTTCTTC

abundance: NA
len: 15
v_gene: TRBV29-1
j_gene: TRBJ2-7
d_gene: NA
CDR3aa: CSVGTTKDSSYEQYF
CDR3nt: TGCAGCGTTGGAACCACTAAGGACAGCTCCTACGAGCAGTACTTC

abundance: NA
len: 13
v_gene: TRBV18
j_gene: TRBJ2-3
d_gene: NA
CDR3aa: CASSSNPADTQYF
CDR3nt: TGTGCCAGCTCATCAAACCCGGCAGATACGCAGTATTTT

abundance: NA
len: 16
v_gene: TRBV11-3
j_gene: TRBJ2-7
d_gene: NA
CDR3aa: CASSPQGLYGSYEQYF
CDR3nt: TGTGCCAGCAGCCCCCAGGGCTTATATGGCTCCTACGAGCAGTACTTC

abundance: NA
len: 13
v_gene: TRBV15
j_gene: TRBJ2-5
d_gene: NA
CDR3aa: CATGQQVGETQYF
CDR3nt: TGTGCCACCGGCCAACAGGTCGGAGAGACCCAGTACTTC

abundance: NA
len: 15
v_gene: TRBV6-1
j_gene: TRBJ1-5
d_gene: NA
CDR3aa: CASTTTERGIQPQHF
CDR3nt: TGTGCCAGCACTACTACAGAGCGGGGGATACAGCCCCAGCATTTT

abundance: NA
len: 13
v_gene: TRBV7-7
j_gene: TRBJ2-5
d_gene: NA
CDR3aa: CASSLATPETQYF
CDR3nt: TGTGCCAGCAGCTTAGCCACACCCGAGACCCAGTACTTC

abundance: NA
len: 14
v_gene: TRBV6-6
j_gene: TRBJ1-5
d_gene: NA
CDR3aa: CASRAGGYAQPQHF
CDR3nt: TGTGCCAGCAGGGCCGGGGGGTACGCTCAGCCCCAGCATTTT

abundance: NA
len: 14
v_gene: TRBV5-4
j_gene: TRBJ1-2
d_gene: NA
CDR3aa: CASSLGGGDYGYTF
CDR3nt: TGTGCCAGCAGCTTGGGGGGAGGGGACTATGGCTACACCTTC

abundance: few
len: 16
v_gene: TRBV19
j_gene: TRBJ2-1
d_gene: TRBD1
CDR3aa: CASSSGQKPSYNEQFF
CDR3nt: TGTGCCAGTAGTTCGGGACAGAAGCCCTCCTACAATGAGCAGTTCTTC

abundance: NA
len: 17
v_gene: TRBV18
j_gene: TRBJ2-1
d_gene: TRBD1
CDR3aa: CASSRLDTGVVVDEQFF
CDR3nt: TGTGCCAGCTCAAGGCTGGATACAGGGGTCGTCGTCGATGAGCAGTTCTTC

abundance: NA
len: 15
v_gene: TRBV28
j_gene: TRBJ2-1
d_gene: NA
CDR3aa: CASSRRLNSYNEQFF
CDR3nt: TGTGCCAGCAGTAGGAGATTAAACTCCTACAATGAGCAGTTCTTC

abundance: NA
len: 16
v_gene: TRBV3-1/TRBV3-2
j_gene: TRBJ1-2
d_gene: NA
CDR3aa: CASSQETGRGNYGYTF
CDR3nt: TGTGCCAGCAGCCAAGAGACGGGACGGGGGAACTATGGCTACACCTTC

abundance: few
len: 14
v_gene: TRBV25-1
j_gene: TRBJ1-2
d_gene: NA
CDR3aa: CASSPNRASGGYTF
CDR3nt: TGTGCCAGCAGCCCCAACAGGGCCTCAGGGGGCTACACCTTC

abundance: NA
len: 18
v_gene: TRBV18
j_gene: TRBJ2-2
d_gene: NA
CDR3aa: CASSTPGAGRTNTGELFF
CDR3nt: TGTGCCAGCTCCACACCTGGGGCGGGACGGACGAACACCGGGGAGCTGTTTTTT

abundance: NA
len: 16
v_gene: TRBV28
j_gene: TRBJ1-5
d_gene: NA
CDR3aa: CASRPGGVSSNQPQHF
CDR3nt: TGTGCCAGCAGACCGGGGGGGGTCTCGAGCAATCAGCCCCAGCATTTT

abundance: NA
len: 15
v_gene: TRBV3-1/TRBV3-2
j_gene: TRBJ2-1
d_gene: TRBD2
CDR3aa: CASSSRLLAGPEQFF
CDR3nt: TGTGCCAGCAGCTCGAGACTACTAGCGGGACCTGAGCAGTTCTTC

abundance: NA
len: 15
v_gene: TRBV11-2
j_gene: TRBJ2-7
d_gene: NA
CDR3aa: CASSLVGGRTYEQYF
CDR3nt: TGTGCCAGCAGCTTAGTAGGTGGGAGAACGTACGAGCAGTACTTC

abundance: NA
len: 17
v_gene: TRBV3-1/TRBV3-2
j_gene: TRBJ2-1
d_gene: TRBD2
CDR3aa: CASSQASGGATYNEQFF
CDR3nt: TGTGCCAGCAGCCAAGCCTCCGGGGGGGCTACCTACAATGAGCAGTTCTTC

abundance: NA
len: 16
v_gene: TRBV19
j_gene: TRBJ2-1
d_gene: TRBD1
CDR3aa: CASRETGTDSYNEQFF
CDR3nt: TGTGCCAGTAGGGAAACCGGGACAGATTCTTACAATGAGCAGTTCTTC

abundance: many
len: 13
v_gene: TRBV24-1
j_gene: TRBJ1-1
d_gene: NA
CDR3aa: CATRDLVNTEAFF
CDR3nt: TGTGCCACGCGGGACCTCGTGAACACTGAAGCTTTCTTT

abundance: NA
len: 14
v_gene: TRBV3-1/TRBV3-2
j_gene: TRBJ1-2
d_gene: TRBD1
CDR3aa: CASSRTGTGDGYTF
CDR3nt: TGTGCCAGCAGCCGAACCGGGACAGGGGACGGCTACACCTTC

abundance: NA
len: 14
v_gene: TRBV19
j_gene: TRBJ1-6
d_gene: TRBD1
CDR3aa: CASSITGANSPLHF
CDR3nt: TGTGCCAGTAGTATTACAGGGGCGAATTCACCCCTCCACTTT

abundance: once
len: 15
v_gene: TRBV3-1/TRBV3-2
j_gene: TRBJ2-5
d_gene: TRBD2
CDR3aa: CASSQGTSGMKTQYF
CDR3nt: TGTGCCAGCAGCCAAGGGACTAGCGGGATGAAGACCCAGTACTTC

abundance: once
len: 17
v_gene: TRBV7-8
j_gene: TRBJ2-6
d_gene: TRBD1
CDR3aa: CASSLAGTGTGANVLTF
CDR3nt: TGTGCCAGCAGCTTAGCCGGGACAGGGACTGGGGCCAACGTCCTGACTTTC

abundance: NA
len: 12
v_gene: TRBV29-1
j_gene: TRBJ2-7
d_gene: NA
CDR3aa: CSVGREFYEQYF
CDR3nt: TGCAGCGTTGGACGGGAATTCTACGAGCAGTACTTC

abundance: NA
len: 17
v_gene: TRBV11-3
j_gene: TRBJ2-3
d_gene: TRBD2
CDR3aa: CASSSRLAQPGTDTQYF
CDR3nt: TGTGCCAGCAGCTCCAGACTAGCGCAACCCGGCACAGATACGCAGTATTTT

abundance: NA
len: 15
v_gene: TRBV13
j_gene: TRBJ1-1
d_gene: NA
CDR3aa: CASSWRGRVNTEAFF
CDR3nt: TGTGCCAGCAGTTGGCGGGGCAGGGTGAACACTGAAGCTTTCTTT

abundance: few
len: 15
v_gene: TRBV14
j_gene: TRBJ2-5
d_gene: NA
CDR3aa: CASSLRGALQETQYF
CDR3nt: TGTGCCAGCAGCCTTCGGGGAGCCCTCCAAGAGACCCAGTACTTC

abundance: NA
len: 15
v_gene: TRBV19
j_gene: TRBJ2-7
d_gene: TRBD1
CDR3aa: CASKATGLNSYEQYF
CDR3nt: TGTGCCAGTAAAGCGACAGGGCTTAACTCCTACGAGCAGTACTTC

abundance: few
len: 14
v_gene: TRBV30
j_gene: TRBJ1-2
d_gene: TRBD1
CDR3aa: CAWSLTGTGFGYTF
CDR3nt: TGTGCCTGGAGTCTAACCGGGACAGGGTTTGGCTACACCTTC

abundance: NA
len: 15
v_gene: TRBV7-8
j_gene: TRBJ2-2
d_gene: NA
CDR3aa: CASSRAGDDTGELFF
CDR3nt: TGTGCCAGCAGCCGGGCAGGGGACGACACCGGGGAGCTGTTTTTT

abundance: many
len: 14
v_gene: TRBV7-9
j_gene: TRBJ1-2
d_gene: NA
CDR3aa: CASSQQGGNYGYTF
CDR3nt: TGTGCCAGCAGCCAACAAGGCGGAAACTATGGCTACACCTTC